This note documents a single TCR beta chain sequence. The antigen remains unidentified. These data originate in a study of cytomegalovirus exposure and HLA in healthy donors. About the study: The same platform was used for the 90 to 150 validation repertoires as for the 650 to 800 first-cohort repertoires, as reported in a later analysis.

Only in-frame clones appear in the TCRdb table, and some are missing; sequencing was by immunoSEQ multiplex PCR. The profile shows about 150,000 clones, 88% of them singletons. General study points: Reports described diagnosis of cytomegalovirus status by the classifier as highly specific and sensitive. Cytomegalovirus association was listed for under 200 TCR beta chains. The finding came from a later analysis; first-cohort TCR clusters tended to co-occur in the 95 to 150 validation repertoires.

CDR3 length equals 15 residues. Looked up from germline, CDR1 is MGHRA and CDR2 is YSYEKL. V was trimmed by 4 bases and J by 6 bases, leaving 18 bases between them. The rearrangement joins TRBV4-1 to TRBJ1-2, with D possibly being TRBD1 (5 bases). Material: PBMCs. This receptor was obtained from a man younger than 35 in good health and CMV-seronegative. CDR3: CASSPVQGQDHGYTF. CDR3 bases: TGCGCCAGCAGCCCGGTCCAGGGTCAAGACCATGGCTACACCTTC.